The source of this TCR beta chain is a study of cytomegalovirus exposure and HLA in healthy donors. Study at large: Early release data held some 80 million unique TCRs from HLA-typed donors. General observations from the study: Some TCR beta chains (about 180 of them) were listed as cytomegalovirus-associated. Common viral pathogens were later found to be apparently linked to several of the most significant clusters.

Regarding this clone: Its antigen is unidentified.

60 Vbeta and 13 Jbeta primers were used in PCR. TCRdb's table, derived via immunoSEQ multiplex PCR, lists solely in-frame clones and lacks some. The data hold around 160,000 clones, with about 79% observed a single time. Germline assignment: CDR1 SNHLY and CDR2 FYNNEI. The CDR3 length is 16 residues. With 8 bases clipped from V and 2 bases from J, the junction kept 10 bases outside the gene matches. The chain is built from TRBV2 and TRBJ2-5; 11 bases are a match to TRBD2. The TCR comes from a man aged 45 to 65 in good health and CMV-seropositive. The material sequenced was PBMCs. In DNA, the CDR3 is TGTGCCAGCGAAATGGGTCTAGCGGGGGGTCAAGAGACCCAGTACTTC. It encodes CASEMGLAGGQETQYF. The whole variable domain, remainder taken from reference TRBV2 and TRBJ2-5, is EPEVTQTPSHQVTQMGQEVILRCVPISNHLYFYWYRQILGQKVEFLVSFYNNEISEKSEIFDDQFSVERPDGSNFTLKIRSTKLEDSAMYFCASEMGLAGGQETQYFGPGTRLLVL.